This record looks at one T cell receptor (beta chain) sequence and its context. The source of the sample is a study of blood T cell repertoires in COVID-19. Across the study: Spain, Italy and the United States supplied samples that represented acute and convalescent COVID-19. PBMCs, B-cell-depleted T cells, or T cells provided the cDNA or gDNA that made up the material.

The germline V gene encodes CDR1 LGHNA and CDR2 YNFKEQ. The CDR3 totals 14 residues. Trimming shortened V by 1 base and J by 1 base, and 8 bases separated the two germline ends. This table comes from immunoSEQ multiplex PCR, and its TCRdb copy is limited to in-frame clones, with some not included. The table lists fewer than 350,000 clones, less than 85% of them singletons. Before being deemed recovered, Cohort 3 donors had two negative PCRs, clearance, or symptom resolution. The sequence derives from a woman in her forties or fifties who had recovered from COVID-19. The sequenced sample was PBMCs or T cells enriched from blood (not recorded which). This chain links TRBV4-2 with TRBJ2-7, with D unclear. CDR3 residues: CASSQGPSSYEQYF. For the CDR3, the DNA is TGTGCCAGCAGCCAAGGTCCTAGTTCCTACGAGCAGTACTTC.